The 16 T cell receptor beta chains below were found in one sample sequenced in a study of blood T cells in healthy people across ages. Using a J-beta primer mix together with a sample-barcoded 5' primer, a second PCR was run for about 6 to 11 cycles. TCRdb analysed the 5' RACE reads with MiXCR anew, one entry per CDR3 protein. The sample shows 1.5 million to 2 million distinct CDR3 sequences, more than 35% of them seen only once. Sequencing was carried out using blood. Receptors originate from a human donor in good health.

The chain combines TRBV7-2 with TRBJ1-2, with D uncertain. The germline V and J ends were trimmed by 6 bases and 5 bases, with 13 bases remaining between them. From germline, CDR1 is SGHTA and CDR2 FQGNSA. This CDR3 comprises 13 residues. CDR3 bases: TGTGCCAGCAGACGTGCGTCAGAGTATGGCTACACCTTC. Amino acid sequence: CASRRASEYGYTF.

This clonotype has more than one count but fewer than ten. The gene calls are TRBV10-3 and TRBJ2-1; 9 nucleotides align to TRBD2. The CDR3 runs to 13 residues. Losses at the gene ends were 8 bases for V and 6 bases for J; bases not matched to a gene: 5. The germline CDR1 and CDR2 sequences are ENHRY and SYGVKD. In DNA form, the CDR3 reads TGTGCCATCGCGGGGGGGTCCCTCAATGAGCAGTTCTTC. Encoded protein: CAIAGGSLNEQFF.

The genes are TRBV25-1 and TRBJ1-5; 8 nucleotides line up with TRBD1. The CDR3 totals 13 residues. Unmatched junction bases numbered 4, after V lost 8 bases and J lost 4 bases. Germline loops: CDR1 MGHDK, CDR2 SYGVNS. CDR3 protein: CASQTGDNQPQHF. For the CDR3, the DNA is TGTGCCAGCCAGACAGGGGATAATCAGCCCCAGCATTTT.

The V gene is TRBV5-1, the J gene TRBJ2-5, with unresolved D. In germline, CDR1 is SGHRS, CDR2 YFSETQ. The CDR3 consists of 13 residues. V gave up 4 bases and J gave up 4 bases, with 11 bases separating them. The CDR3 DNA sequence: TGCGCCAGCAGCCCGTCTCCCTCAGAGACCCAGTACTTC. Translated, it gives CASSPSPSETQYF.

This chain uses TRBV5-1 with TRBJ1-4; 9 nucleotides line up with TRBD1. Germline V gene sequence: CDR1 SGHRS, CDR2 YFSETQ. This CDR3 contains 18 residues. J lost 0 bases, V lost 4 bases, and 10 bases had no gene match. CDR3 loop: CASSTRTGAVATNEKLFF. In DNA form, the CDR3 reads TGCGCCAGCAGCACCCGGACAGGGGCCGTTGCAACTAATGAAAAACTGTTTTTT.

Points on this clonotype: The junction departs from germline at one end; a sequencing error may be responsible. J is TRBJ2-7 and V is TRBV5-1, with 10 bases fitting TRBD1. CDR1 and CDR2 from the germline V gene are SGHRS and YFSETQ. The CDR3 loop spans 15 amino acids. The CDR3 nucleotides are TGTGCCAGCAGCTTAGAACCGGGACAGGGGTACGAGCAGTACTTC. Residues: CASSLEPGQGYEQYF.

The rearrangement links TRBV7-8 to TRBJ1-4; D may be TRBD1 (5 bases). V was shortened by 1 base and J by 6 bases, with 12 bases between the two germline ends. Germline CDR1 SGHVS, CDR2 FQNEAQ. The CDR3 has 15 amino acids. CDR3 nucleotides: TGTGCCAGCAGCTTAGTTGCGGGCAGGGATGAAAAACTGTTTTTT. It translates to CASSLVAGRDEKLFF.

This clonotype was detected only a few times. The rearrangement joins TRBV10-3 to TRBJ2-1; TRBD2 aligns across 16 bases. Trimming took 6 bases from V and 9 from J; bases not matched to a gene: 5. Germline assignment: CDR1 ENHRY and CDR2 SYGVKD. The CDR3 runs 15 residues. CDR3 sequence: CAIRGLAGGPGEQFF. The CDR3 DNA reads as TGTGCCATCAGGGGACTAGCGGGGGGGCCTGGTGAGCAGTTCTTC.

This chain uses TRBV18 with TRBJ2-1; unclear D gene. The germline V and J ends were trimmed by 9 bases and 9 bases, with 9 bases remaining between them. CDR1 and CDR2 from the germline V gene are KGHSH and LQKENI. The CDR3 totals 10 residues. CDR3: CASRMGEQFF. CDR3 DNA sequence: TGTGCCAGTCGAATGGGTGAGCAGTTCTTC.

This chain joins TRBV7-2 and TRBJ1-4; D is possibly TRBD1 (6 bases). The CDR3 runs 14 residues. Trimming took off 1 base at V and 7 bases at J, with 10 bases between the two ends. Germline assignment: CDR1 SGHTA and CDR2 FQGNSA. CDR3 bases: TGTGCCAGCAGCTTAGAAGGGGGAGGTGAAAAACTGTTTTTT. Its protein product is CASSLEGGGEKLFF.

This rearrangement joins TRBV24-1 to TRBJ2-1, with D tentatively TRBD1 or TRBD2 (5 bases each). The germline V and J ends were trimmed by 4 bases and 6 bases, with 9 bases remaining between them. CDR3 length: 13 amino acids. Germline CDR1 is KGHDR and CDR2 is SFDVKD. CDR3 nucleotides: TGTGCCACCAGTGAAATTGGGGGCAATGAGCAGTTCTTC. The encoded protein is CATSEIGGNEQFF.

V gene TRBV7-2 combines with J gene TRBJ1-6, with D possibly matching TRBD1 (5 bases). CDR3 length equals 16 residues. V lost 2 bases and J 10 bases, leaving 18 bases between the germline ends. Germline-derived CDR1 and CDR2 are SGHTA and FQGNSA. CDR3 DNA sequence: TGTGCCAGCAGCTTACAGCTAGACGGGGGTTACTCACCCCTCCACTTT. Its protein is CASSLQLDGGYSPLHF.

This clonotype appeared a few times. The rearrangement links TRBV2 to TRBJ2-3; D ambiguous. V lost 1 base and J lost 14, with 16 bases in between. This CDR3 contains 13 residues. Germline V CDR1 and CDR2: SNHLY, FYNNEI. The CDR3 sequence: CASSEEGPRSRYF. In nucleotides, the CDR3 is TGTGCCAGCAGTGAAGAGGGCCCCCGATCGCGGTATTTT. Complete variable domain (other parts from reference TRBV2 and TRBJ2-3): EPEVTQTPSHQVTQMGQEVILRCVPISNHLYFYWYRQILGQKVEFLVSFYNNEISEKSEIFDDQFSVERPDGSNFTLKIRSTKLEDSAMYFCASSEEGPRSRYFGPGTRLTVL.

This chain joins TRBV10-3 and TRBJ2-7; D unclear. Germline loops: CDR1 ENHRY, CDR2 SYGVKD. The V gene lost 3 bases and the J gene lost 0 bases, with 12 bases spanning the gap. The CDR3 is 15 amino acids. CDR3: CAISDLSAASYEQYF. Written as DNA, the CDR3 is TGTGCCATCAGTGATCTTTCCGCGGCCTCCTACGAGCAGTACTTC.

This clonotype showed up just a few times. The chain uses TRBV5-1 and TRBJ2-1; D unresolved. Germline V lookup: CDR1 SGHRS, CDR2 YFSETQ. This CDR3 is built from 14 residues. V lost 6 bases and J 0 bases, leaving 10 bases between the germline ends. The CDR3 region is CASKPSSSYNEQFF. CDR3 bases: TGCGCCAGCAAGCCCTCGAGCTCCTACAATGAGCAGTTCTTC.

As concerns this clonotype: A much larger clone lies one base from this, so it may be a read error. The V and J genes are TRBV7-2 and TRBJ2-1; 9 bases line up with TRBD1. V trimming: 3 bases; J trimming: 9 bases; junction bases outside the gene matches: 3. CDR1 and CDR2 (germline): SGHTA, FQGNSA. CDR3 size: 13 residues. The CDR3 DNA reads as TGTGCCAGCAGCTTCACAGGGGGCAGTGAGCAGTTCTTC. Protein: CASSFTGGSEQFF. The full variable domain, in which reference TRBV7-2 and TRBJ2-1 provide the parts outside the CDR3, is GAGVSQSPSNKVTEKGKDVELRCDPISGHTALYWYRQSLGQGLEFLIYFQGNSAPDKSGLPSDRFSAERTGGSVSTLTIQRTQQEDSAVYLCASSFTGGSEQFFGPGTRLTVL.